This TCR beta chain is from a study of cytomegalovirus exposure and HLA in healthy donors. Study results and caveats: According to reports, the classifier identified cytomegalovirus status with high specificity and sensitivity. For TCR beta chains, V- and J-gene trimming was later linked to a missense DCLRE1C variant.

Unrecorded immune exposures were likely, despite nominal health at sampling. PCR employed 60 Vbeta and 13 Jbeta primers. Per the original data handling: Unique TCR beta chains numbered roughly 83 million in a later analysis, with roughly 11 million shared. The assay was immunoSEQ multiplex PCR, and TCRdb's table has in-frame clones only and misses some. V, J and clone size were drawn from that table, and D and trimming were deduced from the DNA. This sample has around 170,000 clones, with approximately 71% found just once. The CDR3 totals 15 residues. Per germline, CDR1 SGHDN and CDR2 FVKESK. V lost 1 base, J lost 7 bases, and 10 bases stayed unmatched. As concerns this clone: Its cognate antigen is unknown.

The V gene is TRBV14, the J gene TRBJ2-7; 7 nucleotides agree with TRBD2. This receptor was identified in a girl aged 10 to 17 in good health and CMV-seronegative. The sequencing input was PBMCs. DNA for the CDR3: TGTGCCAGCAGCCAAGTTCGGGGGGAGACCTTGGAGCAGTACTTC. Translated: CASSQVRGETLEQYF.